This T cell receptor beta chain was found in a study of early T cells in non-severe SARS-CoV-2 infection. Across the whole study: Sequencing was performed on bulk RNA from unsorted whole blood, leaving chains unpaired. Broader study findings: There was a bias toward anti-spike CD8 responses in VDJdb matching, which missed private and CD4 specificities.

The TCR library protocol was used to attach unique molecular identifiers. These identifiers were attached to individual cDNA molecules. TCRdb re-analysed the 5' RACE reads in MiXCR, keeping a single row per CDR3 protein. This table holds about 76,000 distinct CDR3 sequences, around 11% found once. The CDR3 extends over 12 amino acids. The V gene lost 3 bases and the J gene lost 6 bases, with 7 bases spanning the gap. Germline-derived CDR1 and CDR2 are LNHDA and SQIVND (reference sequence). This clonotype was seen a single time. Its cognate antigen is unknown. V gene TRBV19 combines with J gene TRBJ2-3; D gene unclear. Material for sequencing was whole blood. The sequence was collected from an adult who was a healthcare worker with PCR-confirmed SARS-CoV-2 infection or an uninfected control (not recorded which). The CDR3 nucleotides are TGTGCCAGTAGTATCAGTCCCGATACGCAGTATTTT. It codes for CASSISPDTQYF.